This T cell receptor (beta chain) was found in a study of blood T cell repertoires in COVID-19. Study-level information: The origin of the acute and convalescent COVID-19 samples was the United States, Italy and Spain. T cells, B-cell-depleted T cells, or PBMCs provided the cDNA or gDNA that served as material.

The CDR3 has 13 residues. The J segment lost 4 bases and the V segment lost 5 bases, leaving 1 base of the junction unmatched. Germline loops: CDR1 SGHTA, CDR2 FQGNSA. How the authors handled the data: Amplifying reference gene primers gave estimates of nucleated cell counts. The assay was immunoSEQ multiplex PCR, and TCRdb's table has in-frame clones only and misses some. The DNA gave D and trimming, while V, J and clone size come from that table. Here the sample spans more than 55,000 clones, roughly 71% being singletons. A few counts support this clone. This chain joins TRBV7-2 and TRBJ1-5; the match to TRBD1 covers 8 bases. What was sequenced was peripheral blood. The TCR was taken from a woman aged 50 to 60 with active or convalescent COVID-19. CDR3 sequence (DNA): TGTGCCAGCAGCAGGACAGGGAATCAGCCCCAGCATTTT. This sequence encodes CASSRTGNQPQHF.